The clone carrying this TCR beta chain was detected ten times or more. Its antigen is not identified. A second PCR, run for roughly 6 to 11 cycles, used a sample-barcoded 5' primer plus a J-beta primer mix. A single record per CDR3 protein comes from TCRdb applying MiXCR to the 5' RACE reads. The profile shows around 900,000 distinct CDR3 sequences, roughly half of them singletons. The data belong to a study of blood T cells in healthy people across ages. Whole-study context: Capture by template switching was about one barcoded beta molecule per two T cells. Points from the study as a whole: Shifts in expanded clonotypes may have been confounded by donor CMV status, which was unknown. With age, beta diversity per million T cells declined roughly linearly, significantly by 40. From one million sequenced T cells, diversity estimates were lower bounds.

Trimming took 6 bases from V and 8 from J, leaving 22 bases between them. CDR3 length equals 15 residues. CDR1 and CDR2 from the germline V gene are MDHEN and SYDVKM. Sequences were obtained from blood. The sequence came from an older woman in good health. The J gene is TRBJ1-2, the V gene TRBV28; unclear D gene. The CDR3 protein is CASSLGSIGKGGYTF. The CDR3 nucleotides read TGTGCCAGCAGCCTTGGAAGTATCGGGAAAGGCGGCTACACCTTC.